A single sample is the source of the 3 T cell receptor beta chains below, sequenced in a study of blood T cell repertoires in COVID-19. Using immunoSEQ multiplex PCR, the repertoire was profiled, and TCRdb retains in-frame clones only, with some absent. The table includes under 200,000 clones, just over 90% detected once. What was sequenced was peripheral blood. These receptors were collected from a man between 18 and 29 years old with acute or convalescent COVID-19.

The chain recombines TRBV12-3 or TRBV12-4 with TRBJ2-7; D gene ambiguous. The CDR3 is 12 amino acids. The V end was cut by 5 bases, the J end by 3 bases, with 8 bases between. CDR3: CASSPGSYEQYF. Here the CDR3 DNA reads TGTGCCAGCAGTCCTGGCAGCTACGAGCAGTACTTC.

V gene TRBV7-9 combines with J gene TRBJ1-5, with 8 bases fitting TRBD1. Germline V lookup: CDR1 SEHNR, CDR2 FQNEAQ (reference sequence). The length of the CDR3 is 15 residues. Unmatched junction bases numbered 0, after V lost 1 base and J lost 1 base. CDR3 residues: CASSLGQGSNQPQHF. The CDR3 nucleotides read TGTGCCAGCAGCTTAGGACAGGGGAGCAATCAGCCCCAGCATTTT.

This CDR3 reads CASSSQVNTEAFF. CDR3 nucleotides: TGTGCCAGCAGCTCCCAGGTGAACACTGAAGCTTTCTTT. The rearrangement joins TRBV11-2 to TRBJ1-1, with D unclear. The CDR3 runs 13 residues. Trimming took off 4 bases at V and 0 bases at J, with 6 bases between the two ends. CDR1 and CDR2 from the germline V gene are SGHAT and FQNNGV.